These 30 T cell receptor beta chains share one sample of origin, sequenced in a study of blood T cell repertoires in COVID-19. The data were produced by immunoSEQ multiplex PCR, yet TCRdb's version contains in-frame clones alone and is incomplete. The profile shows around 65,000 clones, around 85% of them singletons. Sequenced input: peripheral blood. The receptors shown here come from an elderly woman with active or convalescent COVID-19.

This clone was observed a few times. The chain has TRBV2 and TRBJ1-1; 7 nucleotides agree with TRBD1. Germline CDR1 SNHLY, CDR2 FYNNEI. The CDR3 has 13 amino acids. J lost 6 bases, V lost 5 bases, and 6 bases had no gene match. The CDR3 here is CASSLQGISEAFF. CDR3 sequence (DNA): TGTGCCAGCAGTTTACAGGGGATATCTGAAGCTTTCTTT. Filled out from reference TRBV2 and TRBJ1-1, the complete variable domain reads EPEVTQTPSHQVTQMGQEVILRCVPISNHLYFYWYRQILGQKVEFLVSFYNNEISEKSEIFDDQFSVERPDGSNFTLKIRSTKLEDSAMYFCASSLQGISEAFFGQGTRLTVV.

The chain is built from TRBV3-1 (or the pseudogene TRBV3-2) and TRBJ1-2; D perhaps matches TRBD1 (6 bases). The CDR3 sequence is 12 residues long. Deletions cut 2 bases from V and 8 bases from J, with 9 bases between. Germline values: CDR1 LGHDT, CDR2 YNNKEL (reference sequence). The DNA for the CDR3 is TGTGCCAGCAGCCAAAGGGGGTACGGCTACACCTTC. Encoded protein: CASSQRGYGYTF.

The V and J genes are TRBV11-2 and TRBJ1-2; 8 positions agree with TRBD1. J was trimmed by 6 bases and V by 5 bases; bases with no gene match: 5. Germline CDR1 reads SGHAT; CDR2 reads FQNNGV. The CDR3 has 13 residues. The CDR3 is CASSRTGGNGYTF. The CDR3 coding sequence is TGTGCCAGCAGCCGTACAGGGGGAAATGGCTACACCTTC.

V usage is TRBV18 and J usage is TRBJ2-4, with D tentatively TRBD1 (6 bases). V gave up 5 bases and J gave up 0 bases, with 14 bases separating them. The CDR3 runs to 16 residues. Germline-derived CDR1 and CDR2 are KGHSH and LQKENI. CDR3 DNA: TGTGCCAGCTCAATCGGACAGCTACTAGCCAAAAACATTCAGTACTTC. Translation: CASSIGQLLAKNIQYF. The whole variable domain, filled in from reference TRBV18 and TRBJ2-4, reads NAGVMQNPRHLVRRRGQEARLRCSPMKGHSHVYWYRQLPEEGLKFMVYLQKENIIDESGMPKERFSAEFPKEGPSILRIQQVVRGDSAAYFCASSIGQLLAKNIQYFGAGTRLSVL.

The chain recombines TRBV3-1 (or the pseudogene TRBV3-2) with TRBJ2-7; tentatively, D is TRBD1 (5 bases). In germline, CDR1 is LGHDT, CDR2 YNNKEL (reference sequence). V shed 2 bases and J shed 6 bases, with 14 bases lying between them. The CDR3 is made up of 14 amino acids. CDR3 DNA sequence: TGTGCCAGCAGCCAAAGCGATGGGGCGGTCGAGCAGTACTTC. Its protein is CASSQSDGAVEQYF.

The chain joins TRBV3-1 (or the pseudogene TRBV3-2) to TRBJ2-5; a weak D match, TRBD2 (6 bases). Germline loops: CDR1 LGHDT, CDR2 YNNKEL (reference sequence). The V gene lost 4 bases and the J gene lost 5 bases, with 14 bases spanning the gap. The CDR3 sequence is 14 residues long. Written as DNA, the CDR3 is TGTGCCAGCAGCCGGTCTGGAGGGGCCGAGACCCAGTACTTC. The encoded protein is CASSRSGGAETQYF.

V gene TRBV7-2 combines with J gene TRBJ2-5; 11 nucleotides agree with TRBD2. The CDR3 totals 15 residues. Germline CDR1 reads SGHTA; CDR2 reads FQGNSA. The ends lost 0 bases at V and 3 bases at J; junction bases unmatched: 0. The DNA of the CDR3 is TGTGCCAGCAGCTTAGCGACTAGCGGGGAAGAGACCCAGTACTTC. Its protein is CASSLATSGEETQYF. Supplemented by reference TRBV7-2 and TRBJ2-5, the full variable domain reads GAGVSQSPSNKVTEKGKDVELRCDPISGHTALYWYRQSLGQGLEFLIYFQGNSAPDKSGLPSDRFSAERTGGSVSTLTIQRTQQEDSAVYLCASSLATSGEETQYFGPGTRLLVL.

The chain employs TRBV11-2 and TRBJ1-5, with D possibly TRBD1 on 5 matching bases. This CDR3 contains 14 residues. With 1 base removed from V and 3 bases from J, the gap between germline ends came to 7 bases. CDR1 is SGHAT and CDR2 is FQNNGV in the germline V gene. The CDR3 nucleotides read TGTGCCAGCAGCTTAGGACAGAACAATCAGCCCCAGCATTTT. Translating gives CASSLGQNNQPQHF.

The V and J genes are TRBV6-6 and TRBJ1-5, with 10 bases fitting TRBD1. Germline V CDR1 and CDR2: MNHNY, SVGAGI (reference sequence). The V segment lost 2 bases and the J segment 7 bases; nucleotides outside the gene matches: 8. The CDR3 length is 16 residues. CDR3 in amino acids: CASSYTAGQGGQPQHF. The CDR3 DNA reads TGTGCCAGCAGTTACACGGCAGGACAGGGGGGGCAGCCCCAGCATTTT.

This clone came up a few times. The CDR3 bases are TGTGCCAGCAGAACGACTAGCGGGGGGGATGAGCAGTTCTTC. As protein: CASRTTSGGDEQFF. This chain uses TRBV7-9 with TRBJ2-1, with 14 bases matching TRBD2. This CDR3 contains 14 residues. Germline CDR1 and CDR2: SEHNR and FQNEAQ (reference sequence). J lost 8 bases, V lost 6 bases, and 3 bases had no gene match.

This clone was counted between two and nine times. This sequence joins TRBV12-3 or TRBV12-4 and TRBJ1-1; no reliable D call. The CDR3 sequence is 12 residues long. The V end was cut by 2 bases, the J end by 10 bases, with 11 bases between. The CDR3 is CASSLTLMAAFF. In nucleotides, the CDR3 is TGTGCCAGCAGTTTAACCCTTATGGCAGCTTTCTTT.

The CDR3 nucleotides are TGCGCCAGCAGCTTGTCAGGATACCAAACGTATGGCTACACCTTC. Amino acids: CASSLSGYQTYGYTF. The chain links TRBV5-1 to TRBJ1-2; D is undetermined. From germline, CDR1 is SGHRS and CDR2 YFSETQ. The V end was cut by 1 base, the J end by 5 bases, with 15 bases between. This CDR3 spans 15 amino acids.

On this clone itself: One junction end does not reproduce the germline sequence, and a read error may be involved. V usage is TRBV5-8 and J usage is TRBJ1-6; the D gene is possibly TRBD1 (6 bases). The CDR3 loop spans 11 amino acids. In germline, CDR1 is SGHTS, CDR2 YDEGEE. The CDR3 loop reads CASSLQGPGRF. The CDR3 DNA sequence: TGTGCCAGCAGCTTGCAGGGGCCGGGCCGCTTT.

The chain has TRBV30 and TRBJ1-5; no reliable D call. The V end lost 2 bases, the J end lost 3 bases, and 11 bases lay between the germline ends. This CDR3 region has 14 residues. CDR1 and CDR2 from the germline V gene are GTSNPN and SVGIG (reference sequence). In nucleotides, the CDR3 is TGTGCCTGGAGTCCAGGCCAGAACAATCAGCCCCAGCATTTT. This sequence encodes CAWSPGQNNQPQHF.

The CDR3 region is CSASSGGGAHNEQFF. The CDR3 DNA reads as TGCAGTGCTAGTTCGGGCGGGGGGGCGCACAATGAGCAGTTCTTC. The chain is built from TRBV20-1 and TRBJ2-1; TRBD2 aligns across 9 bases. Germline CDR1 and CDR2: DFQATT and SNEGSKA (reference sequence). The CDR3 sequence is 15 residues long. The trim removed 3 bases at V and 5 bases at J, leaving 8 bases unmatched.

This chain links TRBV19 with TRBJ1-5; TRBD1 agrees at 7 bases. The V gene end was trimmed by 4 bases and the J gene end by 1 base; junction bases not matched to a gene: 7. This CDR3 is 16 amino acids long. Germline CDR1 and CDR2: LNHDA and SQIVND (reference sequence). The DNA of the CDR3 is TGTGCCAGTAGTAAGCAACCGGGACAGAGCAATCAGCCCCAGCATTTT. Amino acid sequence: CASSKQPGQSNQPQHF.

This chain connects TRBV5-1 to TRBJ2-7; a possible D gene is TRBD2 (5 bases). V lost 5 bases and J 2 bases, leaving 14 bases between the germline ends. CDR3 length: 14 residues. The germline gives CDR1 SGHRS, CDR2 YFSETQ. CDR3 amino acids: CASSPLPGAYEQYF. DNA of the CDR3: TGCGCCAGCAGTCCACTCCCCGGGGCCTACGAGCAGTACTTC.

This clone was seen more than once but under ten times. The chain combines TRBV2 with TRBJ1-1; weak D call: TRBD1 (5 bases). The CDR3 runs to 13 residues. From germline, CDR1 is SNHLY and CDR2 FYNNEI. V was clipped by 4 bases and J by 1 base, with 7 bases between them. The CDR3 nucleotides are TGTGCCAGCAGTGGACAGTCGAACACTGAAGCTTTCTTT. Protein sequence: CASSGQSNTEAFF.

The chain joins TRBV15 to TRBJ1-1, with D possibly TRBD1 on 5 matching bases. Trimming cost V 0 bases and J 6 bases, with 14 bases left between them. The CDR3 length is 15 residues. CDR1 and CDR2 from the germline V gene are LNHNV and YYDKDF (reference sequence). DNA for the CDR3: TGTGCCACCAGCAGAGATATAAGGGGAAACGCTGAAGCTTTCTTT. Amino acids: CATSRDIRGNAEAFF.

The chain carries TRBV5-8 and TRBJ2-5; possibly TRBD1 for D (5 bases). V lost 2 bases and J lost 1, with 15 bases in between. Germline V CDR1 and CDR2: SGHTS, YDEGEE. The CDR3 length is 16 residues. CDR3 sequence: CASSFGTTASQETQYF. The CDR3 DNA is TGTGCCAGCAGCTTTGGCACGACAGCCTCCCAAGAGACCCAGTACTTC.

CDR3 sequence (DNA): TGTGCCAGCAGTGACTTGGCAGGAGGCTACACCTTC. Translation: CASSDLAGGYTF. J is TRBJ1-2 and V is TRBV6-4; no reliable D call. The CDR3 has 12 residues. With 1 base removed from V and 8 bases from J, the gap between germline ends came to 8 bases. In germline, CDR1 is MRHNA, CDR2 SNTAGT.

The chain links TRBV3-1 (or the pseudogene TRBV3-2) to TRBJ1-3, with 9 bases that match TRBD1. Trimming took 3 bases from V and 4 from J; bases not matched to a gene: 4. Looked up from germline, CDR1 is LGHDT and CDR2 is YNNKEL (reference sequence). This CDR3 is 15 amino acids long. The CDR3 nucleotides are TGTGCCAGCAGCCAGGGGACAGGGCCAGGAAACACCATATATTTT. This gives the protein CASSQGTGPGNTIYF.

The genes are TRBV14 and TRBJ2-1, with D tentatively TRBD2 (6 bases). V shed 5 bases and J shed 3 bases, with 11 bases lying between them. The CDR3 loop spans 14 amino acids. The germline V gene has CDR1 SGHDN and CDR2 FVKESK. CDR3 in amino acids: CASSKSSGYNEQFF. CDR3 sequence (DNA): TGTGCCAGCAGCAAGAGTAGCGGCTACAATGAGCAGTTCTTC.

This clone was seen only once. V and J are TRBV3-1 (or the pseudogene TRBV3-2) and TRBJ1-1; 8 positions agree with TRBD1. The CDR3 has 15 amino acids. The germline V gene encodes CDR1 LGHDT and CDR2 YNNKEL (reference sequence). Unmatched junction bases numbered 8, after V lost 3 bases and J lost 5 bases. The CDR3, as DNA: TGTGCCAGCAGCCAGAAACAGGGGGTGGGTACTGAAGCTTTCTTT. Its translation is CASSQKQGVGTEAFF.

V and J are TRBV6-1 and TRBJ1-6, with a tentative D call TRBD1 (5 bases). This CDR3 spans 15 amino acids. CDR1 MNHNS and CDR2 SASEGT come from the germline V gene. Trimming took off 0 bases at V and 4 bases at J, with 7 bases between the two ends. CDR3 sequence (DNA): TGTGCCAGCAGTGAAGCTCAGGGTTATAATTCACCCCTCCACTTT. It specifies CASSEAQGYNSPLHF.

This chain links TRBV7-2 with TRBJ2-6, with TRBD1 matching over 8 bases. Germline V gene sequence: CDR1 SGHTA, CDR2 FQGNSA. The CDR3 loop spans 16 amino acids. Germline trimming cut 2 bases from V and 1 base from J; bases unmatched to any gene: 1. CDR3: CASSLQGASGANVLTF. The CDR3 DNA is TGTGCCAGCAGCTTACAGGGGGCATCTGGGGCCAACGTCCTGACTTTC.

The chain recombines TRBV6-4 with TRBJ1-1; 7 bases line up with TRBD1. Germline V gene sequence: CDR1 MRHNA, CDR2 SNTAGT. CDR3 length: 15 residues. The V gene end was trimmed by 2 bases and the J gene end by 0 bases; junction bases not matched to a gene: 3. The CDR3 sequence: CASSDTGALNTEAFF. The CDR3 region has the DNA TGTGCCAGCAGTGACACAGGGGCGCTGAACACTGAAGCTTTCTTT.

CDR3 sequence (DNA): TGTGCCAGCAGCCCCGTAGCCAACAGGGGGGCACTACGCTATGGCTACACCTTC. Protein: CASSPVANRGALRYGYTF. The V call is TRBV5-5, the J call TRBJ1-2, with 8 bases aligning to TRBD1. This CDR3 contains 18 residues. J lost 4 bases, V lost 4 bases, and 18 bases had no gene match. The germline V gene has CDR1 SGHKS and CDR2 YYEKEE (reference sequence).

The chain couples TRBV30 to TRBJ1-5; the match to TRBD1 covers 9 bases. The CDR3 totals 15 residues. V shed 3 bases and J 7 bases; nucleotides not matched to a gene: 10. Germline CDR1 is GTSNPN and CDR2 is SVGIG (reference sequence). CDR3 sequence (DNA): TGTGCCTGGAGCTCCGGGACAGGGTACGAACAGCCCCAGCATTTT. It translates to CAWSSGTGYEQPQHF.

The J gene is TRBJ1-3, the V gene TRBV18; D possibly corresponds to TRBD1 (6 bases). Deletions cut 3 bases from V and 2 bases from J, with 8 bases between. In germline, CDR1 is KGHSH, CDR2 LQKENI. The CDR3 consists of 14 residues. This CDR3 reads CASSPGTTGNTIYF. The DNA for the CDR3 is TGTGCCAGCTCACCTGGGACAACTGGAAACACCATATATTTT.